The rows below give T cell receptor beta chains drawn from one sample of a study of monozygotic twins with cystic fibrosis. Clones were sequenced by immunoSEQ multiplex PCR, and TCRdb holds only the in-frame ones, with some missing. Of 25,000 to 40,000 clones detected, 95% to 98% appear once; the ten largest clones hold about 0.15%. Sequences were obtained from blood. These receptors all stem from a girl aged 2 to 10 with cystic fibrosis. Each CDR3 is given with its conserved first and last residue. D genes are given only for firm matches. Only part of the rows carry a size: once, few, many, or a class if the clone is expanded.

V	J	length	size	D	DNA	CDR3
TRBV30	TRBJ1-1	15	NA	NA	TGTGCCTGGAGTGTAGACGCCTGGGTGGGCACTGAAGCTTTCTTT	CAWSVDAWVGTEAFF
TRBV5-6	TRBJ1-5	14	NA	NA	TGTGCCAGCAGCTTGAAAGGTTCGGGTCAGCCCCAGCATTTT	CASSLKGSGQPQHF
TRBV7-2	TRBJ2-5	15	NA	TRBD1	TGTGCCAGCAGCTTTGACAGGGGAAAGGGAGAGACCCAGTACTTC	CASSFDRGKGETQYF
TRBV28	TRBJ1-1	13	once	NA	TGTGCCAGCAGTTTAGCACAGGTCCCTGAAGCTTTCTTT	CASSLAQVPEAFF
TRBV7-9	TRBJ1-3	16	once	TRBD1	TGTGCCAGCAGCGTAAACAGGGGGATACCCGGAAACACCATATATTTT	CASSVNRGIPGNTIYF
TRBV7-8	TRBJ1-5	17	NA	NA	TGTGCCAGCAGCTTAGCGGATCACAGATATAGCAATCAGCCCCAGCATTTT	CASSLADHRYSNQPQHF
TRBV14	TRBJ1-2	14	NA	TRBD1	TGTGCCAGCAGCCGCCTTTCAGGGGGCGCCGGCTACACCTTC	CASSRLSGGAGYTF
TRBV18	TRBJ2-5	14	NA	TRBD1	TGTGCCAGCTCACCAGCGTCAGGGGGACAGACCCAGTACTTC	CASSPASGGQTQYF
TRBV30	TRBJ1-1	15	NA	NA	TGTGCCTGGAGTAGGGGACGCAGGCCGAACACTGAAGCTTTCTTT	CAWSRGRRPNTEAFF
TRBV2	TRBJ1-5	14	NA	TRBD1	TGTGCCAGCAGTCCCGGGACAGGTAATCAGCCCCAGCATTTT	CASSPGTGNQPQHF
TRBV27	TRBJ2-6	21	NA	NA	TGTGCCAGCAGCCCTTACTACCTCTTCGTGGACATCAGCTCTGGGGCCAACGTCCTGACTTTC	CASSPYYLFVDISSGANVLTF
TRBV5-4	TRBJ1-1	13	NA	NA	TGTGCCAGCAGCTTGGGAGGGGACACTGAAGCTTTCTTT	CASSLGGDTEAFF
TRBV4-1	TRBJ1-5	13	NA	NA	TGCGCCAGCAGCCAAGAATCCCATCAGCCCCAGCATTTT	CASSQESHQPQHF
TRBV5-1	TRBJ2-2	16	NA	TRBD1	TGCGCCAGCAGCCCAGGGACAGGGGGCCCCACCGGGGAGCTGTTTTTT	CASSPGTGGPTGELFF
TRBV28	TRBJ1-6	14	NA	NA	TGTGCCAGCAGTACCGGGTCCCTAAATTCACCCCTCCACTTT	CASSTGSLNSPLHF
TRBV6-1	TRBJ2-7	15	NA	TRBD1	TGTGCCAGCAGTGATTCAGGACAGGGCCACTACGAGCAGTACTTC	CASSDSGQGHYEQYF
TRBV13	TRBJ2-3	17	once	TRBD2	TGTGCCAGCAGCCCCGAAGCTAGCGGGAGCTTACGGGATACGCAGTATTTT	CASSPEASGSLRDTQYF
TRBV29-1	TRBJ2-3	13	NA	NA	TGCAGCGTTGGGTCGGGAAGCACAGATACGCAGTATTTT	CSVGSGSTDTQYF
TRBV21-1	TRBJ1-1	16	once	NA	TGTGCCAGCAGCAGTTACAGGGTTGGCATGAACACTGAAGCTTTCTTT	CASSSYRVGMNTEAFF
TRBV4-1	TRBJ2-3	14	NA	TRBD1	TGCGCCAGCAGCCCATTGGGACAGGGGGACGGGCAGTATTTT	CASSPLGQGDGQYF
TRBV2	TRBJ1-5	13	NA	NA	TGTGCCAGCAGTGAAGCTCCTTTCCAGCCCCAGCATTTT	CASSEAPFQPQHF
TRBV2	TRBJ2-6	14	NA	NA	TGTGCCAAACAAAGTGGTTCTGGGGCCAACGTCCTGACTTTC	CAKQSGSGANVLTF
TRBV4-1	TRBJ2-5	16	once	NA	TGCGCCAGCAGCCATTTCGCGCGGTCGGGTAAAGAGACCCAGTACTTC	CASSHFARSGKETQYF
TRBV19	TRBJ1-1	15	NA	NA	TGTGCCAGTAGTACCCAGGGGAATGGGAACACTGAAGCTTTCTTT	CASSTQGNGNTEAFF
TRBV2	TRBJ1-6	14	NA	TRBD1	TGTGCCAGCATCTGGGACAGGGGGCCTTCACCCCTCCACTTT	CASIWDRGPSPLHF
TRBV9	TRBJ1-2	13	NA	TRBD1	TGTGCCAGCAGCGTAGGACAGGGGGATGGCTACACCTTC	CASSVGQGDGYTF
TRBV19	TRBJ2-3	15	NA	NA	TGTGCCAGTAGTATAGGGTCAACTGGGAGAGATACGCAGTATTTT	CASSIGSTGRDTQYF
TRBV7-9	TRBJ1-5	15	once	NA	TGTGCCAGCAGCCCAACGGGTGGGGGTTCCGAGCCCCAGCATTTT	CASSPTGGGSEPQHF
TRBV5-4	TRBJ2-3	14	NA	NA	TGTGCCAGCAGCTTGGCCTTAATAACAGATACGCAGTATTTT	CASSLALITDTQYF
TRBV5-6	TRBJ1-2	14	NA	NA	TGTGCCAGCAGCTTGGTGCGCAGGGACTATGGCTACACCTTC	CASSLVRRDYGYTF
TRBV2	TRBJ2-3	15	NA	NA	TGTGCCAGCAGTGTGTTAGTAGCGATCTCAGATACGCAGTATTTT	CASSVLVAISDTQYF
TRBV9	TRBJ2-5	13	NA	NA	TGTGCCAGCAGCGCTAGGTCGGACGAGACCCAGTACTTC	CASSARSDETQYF
TRBV5-6	TRBJ2-1	11	NA	NA	TGTGCCAGCAGCTTGCTCATTGAGCAGTTCTTC	CASSLLIEQFF
TRBV2	TRBJ2-7	17	NA	NA	TGTGCCAGCGGCGACCCTCTAATCCCTGAGCGAGGCCACGAGCAGTACTTC	CASGDPLIPERGHEQYF
TRBV6-4	TRBJ1-6	14	NA	NA	TGTGCCAGCAGTGACTACGGGCTCGGTTCACCCCTCCACTTT	CASSDYGLGSPLHF
TRBV5-1	TRBJ1-1	13	NA	NA	TGCGCCAGCAGCTTGGCTACAAACACTGAAGCTTTCTTT	CASSLATNTEAFF
TRBV19	TRBJ2-1	17	NA	TRBD1	TGTGCCAGTAGTATAGGGTCCAGGGGGCTCGTTAGCAATGAGCAGTTCTTC	CASSIGSRGLVSNEQFF
TRBV10-1	TRBJ2-1	16	NA	NA	TGCGCCAGCAGCACAACACCATCTCGCTCCTACAATGAGCAGTTCTTC	CASSTTPSRSYNEQFF
TRBV27	TRBJ2-7	12	NA	NA	TGTGCCAGCAGCCGCAATACCTACGAGCAGTACTTC	CASSRNTYEQYF
TRBV11-2	TRBJ1-6	15	NA	NA	TGTGCCAGCAGGCCGGACGGGGGTTTCTATTCACCCCTCCACTTT	CASRPDGGFYSPLHF
TRBV14	TRBJ2-3	15	NA	NA	TGTGCCAGCAGCCACCTCGACCGGAGCACAGATACGCAGTATTTT	CASSHLDRSTDTQYF
TRBV5-1	TRBJ2-2	15	NA	NA	TGCGCCAGCAGCCCCGGGCTAGTAGACACCGGGGAGCTGTTTTTT	CASSPGLVDTGELFF
TRBV19	TRBJ1-1	14	NA	NA	TGTGCCAGTAGTATTGGGGGCCTGGGCACTGAAGCTTTCTTT	CASSIGGLGTEAFF
TRBV30	TRBJ2-3	14	NA	TRBD2	TGTGCCTGGAGTGTTGGAGCGCGGGGGGATACGCAGTATTTT	CAWSVGARGDTQYF
TRBV7-2	TRBJ2-3	17	NA	TRBD2	TGTGCCAGCAGCTACCAGACTAGCGGGACGTTGACAGATACGCAGTATTTT	CASSYQTSGTLTDTQYF
TRBV7-6	TRBJ2-3	15	once	NA	TGTGCCAGCAGCGCTAGCCACTCAGGCACAGATACGCAGTATTTT	CASSASHSGTDTQYF
TRBV10-3	TRBJ2-1	19	NA	TRBD2	TGTGCCATCAGTGAGACTTCGACTAGCGGGATACCCTCCTACAATGAGCAGTTCTTC	CAISETSTSGIPSYNEQFF